This is a list of T cell receptor beta chains from one sample in a study of neoadjuvant anti-PD-1 for oral cavity cancer. Method: immunoSEQ multiplex PCR; TCRdb's copy keeps in-frame clones and lacks some. The repertoire consists of under 20,000 clones, with more than 70% occurring once and the leading ten covering about 2.4%. Sequencing used PBMCs, obtained before nivolumab (anti-PD-1) treatment. The source of these receptors is a person aged 40 to 85 with oral cavity squamous cell carcinoma. CDR3s include the opening cysteine and the closing phenylalanine or tryptophan. A D gene is named only where the DNA matches it firmly. The listing skips clone size in some rows; elsewhere it reads once, few, many or a size class.

TRBV19	few	-	TRBJ1-5	TGTGCCAGTAGTATTACAGGACTGGATGGGCCCCAGCATTTT	CASSITGLDGPQHF
TRBV6-1	few	-	TRBJ1-5	TGTGCCAGCAGTGCCCCCGGGACACAGTTAGAGCCCCAGCATTTT	CASSAPGTQLEPQHF
TRBV7-9	few	TRBD2	TRBJ2-1	TGTGCCAGCAGTTTACCCCCTCGACTAGCGGGGGGGCGGAGTGAGCAGTTCTTC	CASSLPPRLAGGRSEQFF
TRBV2	-	-	TRBJ2-1	TGTGCCAGCAGTGAATGGGTGGACTACAATGAGCAGTTCTTC	CASSEWVDYNEQFF
TRBV10-3	few	-	TRBJ2-7	TGTGCCATCAGTGATTCGGGGTTCGAGCAGTACTTC	CAISDSGFEQYF
TRBV27	few	-	TRBJ1-1	TGTGCCAGCAGTTTTAAGGGCAATACTGAAGCTTTCTTT	CASSFKGNTEAFF
TRBV6-5	-	TRBD1	TRBJ2-1	TGTGCCAGCAGCACGACAGGGGTAAGCTACAATGAGCAGTTCTTC	CASSTTGVSYNEQFF
TRBV2	-	-	TRBJ2-1	TGTGCCAGCAGCCTTTATAGCGCTCGGACCTACAATGAGCAGTTCTTC	CASSLYSARTYNEQFF
TRBV4-1	-	TRBD1	TRBJ1-6	TGCGCCAGCAGCCAAGTAGTGGGACAGATTCTTAATTCACCCCTCCACTTT	CASSQVVGQILNSPLHF
TRBV6-1	-	-	TRBJ2-7	TGTGCCAGTAGTATGGAACCAGGGAGCTCCTACGAGCAGTACTTC	CASSMEPGSSYEQYF
TRBV14	-	TRBD1	TRBJ2-7	TGTGCCAGCAGCCAAGATAGTAGAGGGACAGGACCCTACGAGCAGTACTTC	CASSQDSRGTGPYEQYF
TRBV28	-	TRBD2	TRBJ2-1	TGTGCCAGCAGTTTATGGGGAGGGTTCAATGAGCAGTTCTTC	CASSLWGGFNEQFF
TRBV7-9	few	-	TRBJ2-5	TGTGCCAGCAGCCCGTCCCTGGGTGGCGGGGAGACCCAGTACTTC	CASSPSLGGGETQYF
TRBV19	-	-	TRBJ1-5	TGTGCCAGTAGTCCATTGGACCGCGGGAGCAATCAGCCCCAGCATTTT	CASSPLDRGSNQPQHF
TRBV10-2	-	TRBD1	TRBJ1-2	TGCGCCAGCAGTGAGTTTCCGGGACAGGGGGATGGCTACACCTTC	CASSEFPGQGDGYTF
TRBV7-8	few	-	TRBJ1-2	TGTGCCAGCAGCTTCGGGGAGATCGGCTATGGCTACACCTTC	CASSFGEIGYGYTF
TRBV7-3	-	-	TRBJ2-3	TGTGCCAGCAGCTCGGCGACAGGTTTTGATACGCAGTATTTT	CASSSATGFDTQYF
TRBV7-3	-	TRBD1	TRBJ2-7	TGTGCCAGCAGCCCGACAGGGCCGTACAGCGAGCAGTACTTC	CASSPTGPYSEQYF
TRBV30	few	-	TRBJ1-3	TGTGCCTGGAGCGTAGCGGGGGGACCTGGAAACACCATATATTTT	CAWSVAGGPGNTIYF
TRBV6-6	-	TRBD1	TRBJ2-7	TGTGCCAGCAGTTACGAAGCCGGGACAGGGGGCAGTCCGCAGTACTTC	CASSYEAGTGGSPQYF